This T cell receptor (beta chain) was observed in a study of CD8+ T cells in alopecia areata. Findings and caveats of the study: Scalp samples also contribute reads from the resident alphabeta T cells found in normal skin. Having just one nonresponder leaves the connection between baseline CD8+ expansion and response unresolved.

Notes on this clone: Its antigen is unknown.

The V end was cut by 6 bases, the J end by 2 bases, with 13 bases between. The germline V gene has CDR1 MGHDK and CDR2 SYGVNS. This CDR3 contains 14 residues. Treatment denoted: oral pan-JAK inhibitor, 5-10 mg twice daily. Extracted RNA was reverse transcribed into cDNA, the sequencing template. Here immunoSEQ multiplex PCR was the method, and the copy in TCRdb shows in-frame clones only, minus some. The data contain some 190,000 clones, roughly three fifths of them singletons. The clonotype was recovered from a human donor with alopecia areata. V is TRBV25-1 and J is TRBJ2-5; D is perhaps TRBD2 (6 bases). The sequencing here drew on CD4+ T cells sorted from blood, taken at week 4, from a patient treated with tofacitinib. The CDR3 reads CASSGSVGQETQYF. CDR3 DNA: TGTGCCAGCAGCGGGAGCGTAGGTCAAGAGACCCAGTACTTC.